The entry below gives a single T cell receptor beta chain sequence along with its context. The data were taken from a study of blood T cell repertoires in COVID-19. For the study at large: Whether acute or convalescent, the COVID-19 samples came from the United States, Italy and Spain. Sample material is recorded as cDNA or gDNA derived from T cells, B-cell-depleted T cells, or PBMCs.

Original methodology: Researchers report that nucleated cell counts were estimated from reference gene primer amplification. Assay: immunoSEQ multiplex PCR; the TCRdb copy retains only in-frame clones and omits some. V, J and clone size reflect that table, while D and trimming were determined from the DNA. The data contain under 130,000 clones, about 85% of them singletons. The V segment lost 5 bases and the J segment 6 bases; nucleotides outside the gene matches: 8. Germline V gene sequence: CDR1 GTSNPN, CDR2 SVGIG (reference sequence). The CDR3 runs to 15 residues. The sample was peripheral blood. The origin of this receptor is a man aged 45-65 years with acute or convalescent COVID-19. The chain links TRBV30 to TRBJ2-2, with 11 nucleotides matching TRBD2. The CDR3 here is CAWGSTSGKAGELFF. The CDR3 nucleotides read TGTGCCTGGGGCTCGACTAGCGGGAAGGCCGGGGAGCTGTTTTTT.